This TCR beta chain came from a study of CD8+ T cells in alopecia areata. Regarding the study as a whole: Tofacitinib did not eliminate many expanded lesional clones from scalp or blood.

Treatment denoted: oral pan-JAK inhibitor, 5-10 mg twice daily. Cell sorting on a FACSAria was used to separate CD4+ and CD8+ T cells from the PBMCs. RNA was extracted and reverse transcribed into cDNA as the sequencing template. Profiling relied on immunoSEQ multiplex PCR, and the TCRdb table lists in-frame clones only, not all of them. The profile shows 150,000 to 200,000 clones, roughly three fifths of them singletons. CDR3 size: 12 residues. The germline V gene encodes CDR1 SQVTM and CDR2 ANQGSEA. V lost 4 bases and J 1 base, leaving 7 bases between the germline ends. About this clone itself: The antigen remains unidentified.

Here the sequenced sample was CD4+ T cells sorted from blood, taken at week 49, from a patient treated with tofacitinib. This clonotype was sampled from a human donor with alopecia areata. The V gene is TRBV29-1, the J gene TRBJ1-1; no reliable D call. CDR3 sequence reads: CSVGKTNTEAFF. Written as DNA, the CDR3 is TGCAGCGTTGGGAAAACGAACACTGAAGCTTTCTTT.